A single sample gave rise to the 9 T cell receptor beta chains below, sequenced in a study of low-dose radiotherapy and immunotherapy resistance in tumors. It was with a constant-region primer and a V-primer adapter that TCRs were amplified over roughly 19 PCR cycles. TCRdb itself ran the reads through MiXCR, one entry per CDR3 protein. The data hold approximately 52,000 distinct CDR3 sequences, with approximately 35% observed a single time. Time point in this sample: after trial treatment. The treatment is: LDRT plus nivolumab, ipilimumab, low-dose cyclophosphamide and aspirin (RACIN trial). The sample here was PBMCs, taken after low-dose radiotherapy plus immunotherapy. The receptors here all came from a male donor with rectosigmoid adenocarcinoma.

The rearrangement uses TRBV6-1 and TRBJ2-1, with D uncertain. Germline V gene sequence: CDR1 MNHNS, CDR2 SASEGT. The CDR3 contains 13 residues. With 8 bases removed from V and 3 bases from J, the gap between germline ends came to 11 bases. DNA for the CDR3: TGTGCCAGCCGGGCTAGAAGCTACAATGAGCAGTTCTTC. This gives the protein CASRARSYNEQFF.

This clonotype was detected many times. This chain joins TRBV27 and TRBJ2-5, with 11 bases fitting TRBD2. V lost 3 bases and J lost 11; bases outside the gene matches: 8. The CDR3 runs to 14 residues. Germline assignment: CDR1 MNHEY and CDR2 SMNVEV (reference sequence). The CDR3 spells CASSFGIGTSGQYF. The CDR3 DNA follows: TGTGCCAGCAGTTTTGGAATCGGGACTAGCGGACAGTACTTC.

Ten or more counts support this clonotype. The CDR3 bases are TGCGCCAGCAGCCAAGTTCGTGGGGAGACCCAGTACTTC. It specifies CASSQVRGETQYF. The genes are TRBV4-1 and TRBJ2-5; D ambiguous. V lost 1 base to trimming and J lost 5 bases, with 8 bases between them. Germline V gives CDR1 MGHRA, CDR2 YSYEKL. CDR3 size: 13 residues.

By share, this clonotype ranks as medium-sized. The chain couples TRBV11-3 to TRBJ2-1, with D uncertain. CDR1 and CDR2 (germline): SGHNT, YENEEA. Deletions cut 3 bases from V and 5 bases from J, with 8 bases between. The CDR3 covers 13 residues. CDR3 coding DNA: TGTGCCAGCAGCTTGAGCGCACACAATGAGCAGTTCTTC. Translation gives CASSLSAHNEQFF. Drawing the rest from reference TRBV11-3 and TRBJ2-1, the complete variable domain is EAGVVQSPRYKIIEKKQPVAFWCNPISGHNTLYWYLQNLGQGPELLIRYENEEAVDDSQLPKDRFSAERLKGVDSTLKIQPAELGDSAVYLCASSLSAHNEQFFGPGTRLTVL.

This clonotype was seen a handful of times. This chain connects TRBV5-4 to TRBJ2-1; a possible D gene is TRBD1 (5 bases). Germline V gives CDR1 SGHNT, CDR2 YYREEE (reference sequence). The CDR3 consists of 13 residues. V shed 0 bases and J shed 9 bases, with 10 bases lying between them. This CDR3 reads CASSLGQYPEQFF. CDR3 sequence (DNA): TGTGCCAGCAGCTTGGGACAGTATCCTGAGCAGTTCTTC.

This clonotype was seen many times. The V and J genes are TRBV7-2 and TRBJ2-7, with TRBD2 as a possible D gene (5 bases). The CDR3 totals 17 residues. Germline-derived CDR1 and CDR2 are SGHTA and FQGNSA. V was shortened by 1 base and J by 5 bases, with 21 bases between the two germline ends. Here the CDR3 reads CASSLVGTAGAGHEQYF. CDR3 DNA sequence: TGTGCCAGCAGCTTAGTGGGCACGGCGGGCGCTGGCCACGAGCAGTACTTC.

This sequence joins TRBV28 and TRBJ2-5; D tentatively reads TRBD1 or TRBD2 (5 bases each). Germline CDR1 is MDHEN and CDR2 is SYDVKM. V was clipped by 8 bases and J by 2 bases, with 9 bases between them. The length of the CDR3 is 12 residues. Here the CDR3 DNA reads TGTGCCAGCGGGGGACCTCAAGAGACCCAGTACTTC. Amino acid sequence: CASGGPQETQYF.

This clonotype was detected many times. This chain joins TRBV5-5 and TRBJ2-5; TRBD1 matches at 9 bases. The J segment lost 4 bases and the V segment lost 0 bases, leaving 7 bases of the junction unmatched. CDR3 length: 16 amino acids. Germline V gene data show CDR1 as SGHKS and CDR2 as YYEKEE (reference sequence). CDR3 in DNA: TGTGCCAGCAGCTTGGCCGGGACAGGGTGGGGAGAGACCCAGTACTTC. Translating it yields CASSLAGTGWGETQYF.

With respect to this clonotype: This may come from a read error, since a much larger clone is one base off. V and J are TRBV30 and TRBJ2-1, with D possibly TRBD2 on 5 matching bases. CDR3 size: 14 residues. Per the germline V gene, CDR1 is GTSNPN and CDR2 is SVGIG (reference sequence). CDR3 region: CDWITKRRDNEQFF. CDR3 sequence (DNA): TGTGACTGGATAACGAAGCGGCGAGACAATGAGCAGTTCTTC.